The subject of this entry is one TCR beta chain. This entry belongs to a study of blood T cell repertoires in COVID-19. While infection was still active, Seattle patients were enrolled and then followed longitudinally. Authors' analysis steps: It was from reference gene primer amplification that nucleated cell counts were estimated. Measured with immunoSEQ multiplex PCR; TCRdb has only the in-frame clones, and not every one. That table is the source of V, J and clone size, and D and trimming were worked out from the DNA. The sample yields 50,000 to 65,000 clones, around 82% seen once. Germline loops: CDR1 LGHNA, CDR2 YNFKEQ. The V gene lost 3 bases and the J gene lost 3 bases, with 18 bases spanning the gap. This CDR3 region has 16 residues.

This clonotype was sampled from a man aged 60 to 69 with COVID-19, enrolled during active disease. The V and J genes are TRBV4-2 and TRBJ2-7; D is unresolved. The material sequenced was peripheral blood. As DNA, the CDR3 is TGTGCCAGCAGCCAGCGGAGAGAGACTTTCGACTACGAGCAGTACTTC. Protein sequence: CASSQRRETFDYEQYF.